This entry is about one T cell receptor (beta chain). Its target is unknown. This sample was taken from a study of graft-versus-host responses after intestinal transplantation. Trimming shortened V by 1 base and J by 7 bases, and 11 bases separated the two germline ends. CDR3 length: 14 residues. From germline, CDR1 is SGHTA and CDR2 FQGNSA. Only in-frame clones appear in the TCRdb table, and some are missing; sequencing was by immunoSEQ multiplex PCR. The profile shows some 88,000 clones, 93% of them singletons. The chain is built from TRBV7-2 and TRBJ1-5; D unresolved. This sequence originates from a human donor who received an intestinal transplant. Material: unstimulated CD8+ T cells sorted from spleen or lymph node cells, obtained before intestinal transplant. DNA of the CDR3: TGTGCCAGCAGCTTAGTTCAGGTTCTCCAGCCCCAGCATTTT. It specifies CASSLVQVLQPQHF.